A single sample is the source of the 5 T cell receptor beta chains below, sequenced in a study of blood T cell repertoires in COVID-19 (TCRdb year 2020). Library prep was done by the immunoSEQ multiplex PCR assay. Here the immuneACCESS table is served through TCRdb, limited to in-frame sequences with V and J called. Missing clones are a known gap in these copies; in checked studies unresolved V genes cover under half, and the rest lacks a known reason. The sample contains approximately 200,000 clones, about 84% of them found a single time. 7.5% to 10% of the sample comes from the top ten. Sequences were obtained from PBMCs or T cells enriched from blood (not recorded which). Every receptor here comes from a woman in her 30s who had recovered from COVID-19.

The chain is built from TRBV6-1 and TRBJ2-3, with 8 bases aligning to TRBD2. Trimming at V came to 1 base and at J to 3 bases, leaving 6 bases not matched to a gene. The CDR3 contains 16 residues. Germline CDR1 and CDR2: MNHNS and SASEGT. The CDR3 sequence: CASSEGGREATDTQYF. The CDR3 nucleotides are TGTGCCAGCAGTGAAGGGGGGCGGGAGGCAACAGATACGCAGTATTTT.

V and J are TRBV27 and TRBJ2-1; TRBD2 matches at 15 bases. V gave up 6 bases and J gave up 4 bases; unmatched junction bases: 7. Germline values: CDR1 MNHEY, CDR2 SMNVEV (reference sequence). This CDR3 is built from 17 residues. CDR3 sequence: CASSRTSGRGQYNEQFF. The CDR3 DNA reads as TGTGCCAGCAGCCGGACTAGCGGGAGGGGCCAATACAATGAGCAGTTCTTC.

The V and J genes are TRBV13 and TRBJ1-2; 7 bases match TRBD1. Germline-derived CDR1 and CDR2 are PRHDT and FYEKMQ (reference sequence). V lost 0 bases and J lost 12; bases outside the gene matches: 7. There are 13 residues in the CDR3. The CDR3 is CASSLGADRTNTF. The CDR3 nucleotides are TGTGCCAGCAGCTTAGGGGCGGACAGGACCAACACCTTC.

In its sample, this clone was seen once. The chain joins TRBV5-1 to TRBJ2-7, with TRBD2 matching 9 bases. There are 15 residues in the CDR3. Trimming cost V 3 bases and J 3 bases; bases outside gene matches: 7. Looked up from germline, CDR1 is SGHRS and CDR2 is YFSETQ. Here the CDR3 reads CASSSSGTKYYEQYF. The DNA for the CDR3 is TGCGCCAGCAGCTCTAGCGGGACGAAGTACTACGAGCAGTACTTC.

The genes are TRBV7-6 and TRBJ2-3; 7 bases are a match to TRBD2. Germline trimming cut 1 base from V and 3 bases from J; bases unmatched to any gene: 7. CDR1 is SGHVS and CDR2 is FNYEAQ in the germline V gene. This CDR3 is 16 amino acids long. The chain's CDR3 is CASSLGEGLETDTQYF. The CDR3 nucleotides are TGTGCCAGCAGCTTAGGGGAGGGCTTGGAGACAGATACGCAGTATTTT.